Here is one TCR beta chain with its context. Its binding antigen is unknown. Base qualities were left out, and no much larger clone turns up one base away. The source of the sample is a study of blood T cells in healthy people across ages (dated by TCRdb to the mid-2010s). In terms of the full investigation: Template switching captured roughly one uniquely barcoded TCR beta cDNA molecule per two T cells in model experiments. To track age-related changes in TCR beta repertoire diversity, the study relied on deep sequencing normalized with unique cDNA molecular identifiers. Donors were grouped into four age groups: young (average 16 years), middle-aged (over 35), aged (around 66) and long-lived (around 80). To avoid experimental bias, donors of different ages were spread randomly across the sequencing lanes. Two additional independent replicas of 1 million unique cDNA reads from the same blood draw were analyzed for two donors (one aged 18 to 30 and one aged 80 or older). General study outcomes and caveats: Since profiling was done on bulk unsorted PBMCs, naive and antigen-experienced compartments could not be conclusively compared. A strong correlation was found between observed TCR beta diversity and the percentage of naive T cells measured by flow cytometry. Observed TCR beta diversity per million T cells fell roughly linearly with age, and a significant reduction was already apparent by age around 40. Compared with the aged group, more naive CD4+ T cells, fewer expanded clones and increased TCR diversity were shown by the long-lived group, suggesting age selection. Total diversity estimates from one million sequenced T cells were considered lower bounds and underestimates. Because the CMV infection status of the donors was unknown, age-related changes in expanded clonotypes may potentially have been confounded.

Taken from the germline V gene, the CDR1 and CDR2 loops are SGDLS and YYNGEE. Taken from cysteine to phenylalanine, the CDR3 has 15 residues. The entry retains the CDR3 DNA only, 45 bases that are in frame from base 1. V was cut back by 0 bases and J by 13 bases, leaving a gap of 20 bases between them. Libraries were constructed by 5' RACE. For sequencing, an Illumina HiSeq 2500 was employed. The second PCR ran for roughly 7 to 11 cycles and used a J-beta primer mix along with a sample-barcoded 5' primer. Each TCR beta cDNA molecule received a unique molecular identifier from a template-switch 5' adaptor carrying 12 random nucleotides. Each sample yielded at least 2.5 million CDR3-containing paired-end reads. First-strand cDNA synthesis was performed from all RNA using the Mint cDNA synthesis kit, with priming by a TRBC-specific oligonucleotide. After uracil-DNA glycosylase treatment, a first 18-cycle PCR used universal primers M1SS and BC2_uni_R on all cDNA. The source study handled its data this way. For normalization, 1 million high-quality reads, each with a distinct molecular identifier, were randomly selected from each sample. Reads with shared molecular identifiers were discarded instead of being binned into consensus sequences. MiTCR, with a Q25 quality threshold and the strictest error-elimination algorithm, was used for CDR3 identification, clonotype clustering and error correction. A nonparametric unseen species model with Euler transformation was used to estimate a lower bound on total TCR beta diversity. TCRdb reran the public reads through fastp at Q25 and MiXCR, keeping productive beta chains. Every CDR3 protein is listed once, alongside the most common genes and DNA of its rows. V and J calls and clone size were set by TCRdb, not the authors. The sample yields about 1.7 million distinct CDR3 sequences; roughly 28% were counted once. The ten largest make up less than 9.5% of the sample.

The donors were roughly 39 Caucasian individuals from Russia, aged roughly 6 to 100 years, who were systemically healthy. Roughly 10 milliliters of peripheral blood were drawn from each donor into EDTA-treated Vacutainer tubes. Ficoll-Paque density-gradient centrifugation was used to isolate PBMCs, with at least 6.5 million per sample. Total RNA was extracted from PBMCs with Trizol reagent, with at least 6 micrograms obtained per sample. The percentages of naive CD45RAhigh/CD27high T cells were determined by flow cytometry on a PBMC aliquot from every donor. This TCR was sampled from a woman in her thirties in good health. The sequence is built from TRBV9 and TRBJ2-4, with the D gene not confidently named. Sequencing used blood. CDR3 reads: CASSVGFQSYNEQYF. Read as DNA, the sequence is TGTGCCAGCAGCGTAGGTTTCCAATCCTACAATGAGCAGTACTTC.